Included here is one T cell receptor (beta chain) sequence, with context. Antigen unknown. The CDR3 contains 16 residues. Trimming removed 1 base at V and 2 bases at J, with 12 bases between. CDR1 and CDR2 from the germline V gene are SQVTM and ANQGSEA. TCRdb keeps only in-frame clones here, not all; method: immunoSEQ multiplex PCR. The sample holds 200,000 or so clones; about 79% are singletons and the top ten take roughly an eighth. This sample is part of a study of cytomegalovirus exposure and HLA in healthy donors. Broader study findings: The study designated around 150 TCR beta chains cytomegalovirus-associated.

Source material: PBMCs. The clonotype originates from a woman aged 25 to 45 in good health and CMV-seropositive. The genes are TRBV29-1 and TRBJ2-6; D is unclear. In nucleotides, the CDR3 is TGCAGCGTTGAAGCTCCGGGTCTCGCTGGGGCCAACGTCCTGACTTTC. Its protein product is CSVEAPGLAGANVLTF.